This T cell receptor beta chain emerged from a study of shared clonotypes between healthy human individuals. Background on the study: Per-donor plates numbered three CD4 naive, three CD4 memory, two CD8 naive and one CD8 memory.

The DNA input per sorted-subset replicate PCR was approximately 210 ng, corresponding to some 30,000 T cell genomes. Profiled with immunoSEQ multiplex PCR; TCRdb holds only in-frame clones, not every one. The table includes about 2.4 million clones, around 90% detected once. General study results and limits: Non-shared clonotypes were found to have lower generation probabilities than the clonotypes that were shared by all four of the sorted-subset donors.

This CDR3 is built from 13 residues. The germline V gene encodes CDR1 MDHEN and CDR2 SYDVKM. V lost 2 bases, J lost 7 bases, and 11 bases lay in between. CD4+ cells yielded CD45RA+ naive and CD45RA-negative memory subsets. In this sample, this clone turned up a few times. Its antigen is not known. This TCR came from a man between 18 and 29 years old in good health. Sequencing was carried out using naive CD4+ T cells sorted from blood. Subset defined: CD45RA+ positively selected. This chain connects TRBV28 to TRBJ2-5, with D hard to call. CDR3 sequence (DNA): TGTGCCAGCAGTTTAACGGCCCCGGGGACCCAGTACTTC. Translating it yields CASSLTAPGTQYF.